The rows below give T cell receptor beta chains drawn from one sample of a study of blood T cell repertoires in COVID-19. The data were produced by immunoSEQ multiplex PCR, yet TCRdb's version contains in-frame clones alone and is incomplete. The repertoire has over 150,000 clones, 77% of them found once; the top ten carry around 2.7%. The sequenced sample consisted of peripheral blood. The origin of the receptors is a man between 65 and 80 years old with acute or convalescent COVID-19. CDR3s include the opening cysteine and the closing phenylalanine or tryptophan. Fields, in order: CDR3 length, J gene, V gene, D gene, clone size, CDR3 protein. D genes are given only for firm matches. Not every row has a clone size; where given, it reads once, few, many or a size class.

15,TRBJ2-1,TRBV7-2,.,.,CASSLDESSYNEQFF
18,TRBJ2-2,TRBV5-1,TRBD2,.,CASSPFGLAATNTGELFF
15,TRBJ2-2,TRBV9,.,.,CASSVSSVSTGELFF
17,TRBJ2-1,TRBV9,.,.,CASSVNAWRGQNNEQFF
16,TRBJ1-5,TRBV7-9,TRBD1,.,CASSSDREDSNQPQHF
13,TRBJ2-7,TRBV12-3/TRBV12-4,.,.,CASSFAMGREQYF
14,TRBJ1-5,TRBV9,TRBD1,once,CASSEGATAQPQHF
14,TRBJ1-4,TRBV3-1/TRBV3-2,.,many,CASSQELHNEKLFF
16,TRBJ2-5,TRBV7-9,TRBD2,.,CASSLSLAGGQETQYF
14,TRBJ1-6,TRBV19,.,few,CASRMHGPNSPLHF
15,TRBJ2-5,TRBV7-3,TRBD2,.,CASSFASSGRETQYF
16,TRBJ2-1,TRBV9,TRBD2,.,CASSVSIAGEDNEQFF
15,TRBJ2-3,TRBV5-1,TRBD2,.,CASTELAGVTDTQYF
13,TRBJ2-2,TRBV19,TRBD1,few,CAISGGMVGELFF
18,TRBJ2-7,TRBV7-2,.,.,CASSLVGLITGLDNEQYF
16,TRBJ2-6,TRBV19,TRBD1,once,CASSAEQGAGANVLTF
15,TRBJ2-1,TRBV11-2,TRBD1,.,CASSSFAPGGDEQFF
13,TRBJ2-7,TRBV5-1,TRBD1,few,CASRSDRGNEQYF
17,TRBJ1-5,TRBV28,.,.,CASSLWADSYRNQPQHF
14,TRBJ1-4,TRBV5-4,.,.,CASSGGATNEKLFF
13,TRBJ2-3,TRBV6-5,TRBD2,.,CASKLAGGDTQYF
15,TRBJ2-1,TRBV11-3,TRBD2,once,CASSQGTSGDNEQFF
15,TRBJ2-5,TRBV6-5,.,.,CASSQSLAWVETQYF
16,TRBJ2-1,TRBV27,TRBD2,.,CASSSSGAGVYNEQFF
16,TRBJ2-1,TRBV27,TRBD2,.,CATGLLTSGRANEQFF
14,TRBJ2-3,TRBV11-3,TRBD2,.,CASRAGVSTDTQYF
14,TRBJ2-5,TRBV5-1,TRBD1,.,CASSSTGGAETQYF
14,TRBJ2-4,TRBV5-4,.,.,CASSGGDHENIQYF
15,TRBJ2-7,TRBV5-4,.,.,CASHLRGRNSYEQYF
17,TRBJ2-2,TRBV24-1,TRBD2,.,CATSDLKLAGVTGELFF